This T cell receptor (beta chain) emerged from a study of identical twins. TCRdb called the 5' RACE reads again in MiXCR, with one record for every CDR3 protein. The data contain 550,000 to 800,000 distinct CDR3 sequences, about 7% of them singletons. The data also belong to a second study, concerning yellow fever vaccine responses in identical twins.

This TCR derives from a woman aged 18-29 years in good health. Sequencing was done on a sample of PBMCs.

CDR3 residues: CASSLEGTSGRPLRNEQFF. CDR3 sequence (DNA): TGCGCCAGCAGCTTGGAGGGGACTAGCGGGAGACCTCTACGCAATGAGCAGTTCTTC. The chain carries TRBV5-1 and TRBJ2-1, with 14 bases lining up with TRBD2. After removal of 0 bases from V and 6 bases from J, the junction contained 11 bases not matched to a gene. The CDR3 runs to 19 residues. The germline gives CDR1 SGHRS, CDR2 YFSETQ.